Each of the 25 T cell receptor beta chains below was sequenced from the same sample in a study of early T cells in non-severe SARS-CoV-2 infection. One entry per CDR3 protein results from TCRdb running MiXCR on the 5' RACE reads. The sample lists 55,000 to 75,000 distinct CDR3 sequences, roughly a tenth occurring once. Material for sequencing was whole blood. Receptor source: an adult who was a healthcare worker with PCR-confirmed SARS-CoV-2 infection or an uninfected control (not recorded which).

V usage is TRBV15 and J usage is TRBJ2-2; unclear D gene. This CDR3 region has 13 residues. The V end was cut by 8 bases, the J end by 1 base, with 8 bases between. CDR1 and CDR2 (germline): LNHNV, YYDKDF (reference sequence). The CDR3 sequence is CATQLLNTGELFF. CDR3 nucleotide sequence: TGTGCCACCCAGTTACTGAACACCGGGGAGCTGTTTTTT.

This clonotype showed up just a few times. One end of the junction is discordant with germline, which a read error may explain. The rearrangement joins TRBV19 to TRBJ2-7; D is perhaps TRBD1 (5 bases). CDR3 size: 14 residues. The germline CDR1 and CDR2 sequences are LNHDA and SQIVND (reference sequence). The CDR3: CASSIGAGPYGQYF. CDR3 coding DNA: TGTGCCAGTAGTATTGGGGCCGGGCCCTACGGGCAGTACTTC. Complete variable domain (other parts from reference TRBV19 and TRBJ2-7): DGGITQSPKYLFRKEGQNVTLSCEQNLNHDAMYWYRQDPGQGLRLIYYSQIVNDFQKGDIAEGYSVSREKKESFPLTVTSAQKNPTAFYLCASSIGAGPYGQYFGPGTRLTVT.

This clonotype was counted a few times. The genes are TRBV28 and TRBJ2-3; D might be TRBD1 or TRBD2, each matching 5 bases. There are 15 residues in the CDR3. Trimming pared 5 bases from V and 2 bases from J, leaving 14 bases between. Germline CDR1 reads MDHEN; CDR2 reads SYDVKM. CDR3 amino acids: CASSPLGEHTDTQYF. The CDR3 coding sequence is TGTGCCAGCAGTCCCTTGGGGGAGCACACAGATACGCAGTATTTT.

In its sample, this clonotype was seen a few times. CDR3 sequence: CASSHSYGYTF. CDR3 DNA sequence: TGTGCCAGCAGCCACAGCTATGGCTACACCTTC. The genes are TRBV6-2 or TRBV6-3 and TRBJ1-2; D is unclear. The CDR3 spans 11 residues. Germline V gene data show CDR1 as MNHEY and CDR2 as SVGEGT. The ends were cut back, 6 bases at V and 4 bases at J, with 6 bases in the middle.

This rearrangement joins TRBV4-1 to TRBJ1-4, with TRBD1 matching 8 bases. The CDR3 contains 14 residues. Unmatched junction bases numbered 3, after V lost 3 bases and J lost 6 bases. Germline CDR1 is MGHRA and CDR2 is YSYEKL. CDR3 protein: CASSQTGEDEKLFF. The DNA of the CDR3 is TGCGCCAGCAGCCAGACAGGGGAGGATGAAAAACTGTTTTTT.

This clonotype was seen a handful of times. This chain uses TRBV5-1 with TRBJ1-2; D is possibly TRBD1 (6 bases). Germline values: CDR1 SGHRS, CDR2 YFSETQ. The CDR3 loop spans 15 amino acids. The ends were cut back, 0 bases at V and 6 bases at J, with 15 bases in the middle. The CDR3 sequence: CASSLALGARDGYTF. CDR3 in DNA: TGCGCCAGCAGCTTGGCCCTGGGGGCACGGGATGGCTACACCTTC.

At least ten counts were recorded for this clonotype. The J gene is TRBJ2-7, the V gene TRBV12-3 or TRBV12-4; a weak D match, TRBD2 (6 bases). Trimming took 5 bases from V and 3 from J, leaving 8 bases between them. CDR3 length: 12 amino acids. The CDR3 region has the DNA TGTGCCAGCAGTAGGAGGGACTACGAGCAGTACTTC. Its translation is CASSRRDYEQYF.

This clonotype is a singleton in its sample. The rearrangement joins TRBV2 to TRBJ1-6; a possible D gene is TRBD1 (5 bases). CDR3 length: 14 amino acids. The V end was cut by 3 bases, the J end by 10 bases, with 13 bases between. Per the germline V gene, CDR1 is SNHLY and CDR2 is FYNNEI. The chain's CDR3 is CASSDMGVQSPLHF. Here the CDR3 DNA reads TGTGCCAGCAGTGATATGGGGGTACAGTCACCCCTCCACTTT.

This clonotype was seen many times. This chain uses TRBV12-3 or TRBV12-4 with TRBJ1-5; a possible D gene is TRBD1 (5 bases). There are 13 residues in the CDR3. V was clipped by 5 bases and J by 8 bases, with 13 bases between them. CDR3 bases: TGTGCCAGCAGTCATGGGGGTGGAAAGCCCCAGCATTTT. Residues: CASSHGGGKPQHF.

This clonotype was seen a handful of times. V is TRBV7-2 and J is TRBJ2-1, with D perhaps matching TRBD1 (5 bases). The CDR3 spans 15 residues. V was cut by 1 base and J by 1 base, with 8 bases left in between. Germline CDR1 reads SGHTA; CDR2 reads FQGNSA. Written as DNA, the CDR3 is TGTGCCAGCAGCTTAGAGGGGTTATCCTACAATGAGCAGTTCTTC. It translates to CASSLEGLSYNEQFF.

The chain has TRBV6-6 and TRBJ2-1; D is ambiguous. Trimming pared 4 bases from V and 8 bases from J, leaving 15 bases between. The CDR3 is 14 amino acids. In germline, CDR1 is MNHNY, CDR2 SVGAGI (reference sequence). CDR3 loop: CASSSPPGFDEQFF. CDR3 nucleotide sequence: TGTGCCAGCAGTTCCCCACCCGGATTTGATGAGCAGTTCTTC.

In this sample, this clonotype turned up many times. The chain couples TRBV29-1 to TRBJ2-5; TRBD1 aligns across 7 bases. Trimming took 1 base from V and 14 from J; bases not matched to a gene: 13. The CDR3 covers 13 residues. The germline gives CDR1 SQVTM, CDR2 ANQGSEA. The CDR3 reads CSVEVYRDSKRYF. The CDR3 region has the DNA TGCAGCGTTGAAGTGTACCGGGACAGTAAGAGATACTTC.

This clonotype has only a few counts. This chain joins TRBV20-1 and TRBJ2-1, with no clear D. CDR1 is DFQATT, CDR2 SNEGSKA, per germline (reference sequence). Deletions cut 3 bases from V and 7 bases from J, with 10 bases between. The CDR3 loop spans 12 amino acids. CDR3 loop: CSARAGGNEQFF. The CDR3 DNA sequence: TGCAGTGCTAGGGCAGGTGGAAATGAGCAGTTCTTC.

V is TRBV5-4 and J is TRBJ1-1, with a weak D call TRBD1 (5 bases). V lost 0 bases and J 0 bases, leaving 12 bases between the germline ends. The CDR3 sequence is 16 residues long. Germline V gene data show CDR1 as SGHNT and CDR2 as YYREEE (reference sequence). CDR3 sequence (DNA): TGTGCCAGCAGCTTGGCTCCGGGACGGTTGAACACTGAAGCTTTCTTT. The encoded protein is CASSLAPGRLNTEAFF.

This sequence joins TRBV20-1 and TRBJ1-5; 7 bases match TRBD1. The CDR3 has 14 amino acids. V lost 1 base to trimming and J lost 6 bases; unmatched junction nucleotides: 6. The V gene's germline CDR1 is DFQATT and CDR2 SNEGSKA (reference sequence). For the CDR3, the DNA is TGCAGTGCTAGAGTAGGAAGGGGGCTTCAGCCCCAGCATTTT. This encodes CSARVGRGLQPQHF.

This clonotype was recorded at least ten times. The rearrangement joins TRBV11-2 to TRBJ2-3, with D perhaps matching TRBD1 or TRBD2 (5 bases each). CDR1 and CDR2 (germline): SGHAT, FQNNGV. V lost 3 bases and J 8 bases, leaving 18 bases between the germline ends. The CDR3 contains 15 residues. The CDR3, as DNA: TGTGCCAGCAGCTTGATGGGAGAATTAAGGGGTACGCAGTATTTT. Translation gives CASSLMGELRGTQYF.

V usage is TRBV2 and J usage is TRBJ2-2; D gene unclear. CDR1 is SNHLY, CDR2 FYNNEI, per germline. Trimming cost V 4 bases and J 0 bases, with 6 bases left between them. The CDR3 covers 14 residues. The DNA for the CDR3 is TGTGCCAGCAGTGTCCGGGCGAACACCGGGGAGCTGTTTTTT. Encoded protein: CASSVRANTGELFF.

This clonotype was recorded many times. The chain is built from TRBV7-8 and TRBJ2-2; TRBD2 matches 8 bases. CDR1 and CDR2 from the germline V gene are SGHVS and FQNEAQ. The CDR3 is 13 residues long. V was pared by 10 bases and J by 8 bases, with 9 bases of the junction left unmatched. CDR3 protein: CAIAAGAGGELFF. The CDR3 DNA sequence: TGTGCCATCGCAGCGGGAGCGGGGGGGGAGCTGTTTTTT.

This sequence joins TRBV19 and TRBJ2-7; 8 nucleotides match TRBD2. This CDR3 region has 14 residues. V trimming: 2 bases; J trimming: 5 bases; junction bases outside the gene matches: 5. Germline values: CDR1 LNHDA, CDR2 SQIVND (reference sequence). The chain's CDR3 is CASSISSGRNEQYF. CDR3 sequence (DNA): TGTGCCAGTAGTATATCCAGCGGGAGAAACGAGCAGTACTTC.

The gene calls are TRBV12-3 or TRBV12-4 and TRBJ1-5; 9 bases map to TRBD1. The CDR3 is 14 residues long. After removal of 6 bases from V and 7 bases from J, the junction contained 7 bases not matched to a gene. CDR3 sequence reads: CASRDTGGGQPQHF. DNA for the CDR3: TGTGCCAGCAGAGATACAGGGGGCGGGCAGCCCCAGCATTTT.

A few counts support this clonotype. The V call is TRBV20-1, the J call TRBJ2-2; 8 nucleotides line up with TRBD2. V lost 4 bases to trimming and J lost 9 bases; unmatched junction nucleotides: 4. Germline V gene lookup returns CDR1 DFQATT and CDR2 SNEGSKA (reference sequence). The CDR3 runs to 12 residues. The CDR3 DNA is TGCAGTGCTACGGCGGGGGGAAGGGAGCTGTTTTTT. It translates to CSATAGGRELFF.

The J gene is TRBJ2-3, the V gene TRBV7-9; 9 nucleotides line up with TRBD1. Germline V gene data show CDR1 as SEHNR and CDR2 as FQNEAQ (reference sequence). J gave up 1 base and V 1 base, and 0 bases lay outside the gene matches. The CDR3 extends over 15 amino acids. The CDR3 region has the DNA TGTGCCAGCAGCTTAGGACAGGGGGGCACAGATACGCAGTATTTT. This codes for CASSLGQGGTDTQYF.

This clonotype was counted at least ten times. V usage is TRBV29-1 and J usage is TRBJ2-3; TRBD2 matches at 7 bases. V lost 6 bases and J lost 3; bases outside the gene matches: 9. The CDR3 has 14 amino acids. Germline lookup yields CDR1 SQVTM and CDR2 ANQGSEA. This CDR3 reads CSVVRLAETDTQYF. In DNA form, the CDR3 reads TGCAGCGTGGTTCGGCTAGCGGAAACAGATACGCAGTATTTT.

This clonotype appeared many times. CDR3 DNA sequence: TGCAGTGCCCCGCTGTGGGTTGGAGGAGTCGATGAGCAGTTCTTC. Protein: CSAPLWVGGVDEQFF. This chain joins TRBV20-1 and TRBJ2-1; a possible D gene is TRBD2 (5 bases). Germline lookup yields CDR1 DFQATT and CDR2 SNEGSKA (reference sequence). With 6 bases removed from V and 8 bases from J, the gap between germline ends came to 23 bases. The CDR3 is 15 residues long.

The V call is TRBV11-2, the J call TRBJ2-1; D gene unclear. This CDR3 is 13 amino acids long. Germline CDR1 SGHAT, CDR2 FQNNGV. V lost 6 bases and J lost 1, with 7 bases in between. The CDR3 DNA follows: TGTGCCAGCAGGTCCACTTCCTACAATGAGCAGTTCTTC. This sequence encodes CASRSTSYNEQFF.